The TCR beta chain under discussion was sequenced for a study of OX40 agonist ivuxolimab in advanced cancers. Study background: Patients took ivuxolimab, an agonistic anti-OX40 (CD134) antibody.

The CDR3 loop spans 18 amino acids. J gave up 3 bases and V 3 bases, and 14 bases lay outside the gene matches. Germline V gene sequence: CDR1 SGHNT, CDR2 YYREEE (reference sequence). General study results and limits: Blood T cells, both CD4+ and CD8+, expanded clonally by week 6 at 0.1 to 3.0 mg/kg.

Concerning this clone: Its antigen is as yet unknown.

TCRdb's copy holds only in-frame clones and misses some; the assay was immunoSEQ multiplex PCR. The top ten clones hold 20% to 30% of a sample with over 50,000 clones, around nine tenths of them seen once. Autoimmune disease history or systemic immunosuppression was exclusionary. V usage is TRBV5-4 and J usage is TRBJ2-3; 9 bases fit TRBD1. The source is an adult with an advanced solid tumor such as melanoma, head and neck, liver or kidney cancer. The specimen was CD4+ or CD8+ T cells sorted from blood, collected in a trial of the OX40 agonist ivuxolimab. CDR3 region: CASSSPPSQGAGTDTQYF. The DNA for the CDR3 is TGTGCCAGCAGCTCGCCCCCATCACAGGGGGCAGGGACAGATACGCAGTATTTT.